This T cell receptor beta chain was sequenced for a study of cytomegalovirus exposure and HLA in healthy donors. Overall study findings and caveats: As a later analysis revealed, the rate of TCR association differed by HLA locus, with DRB1 most and HLA-C fewest. Earlier analysis yielded a pattern in which most TCR beta V segments were productive about 90% or about 30% of the time.

This clone was picked up a small number of times. Its target is not known. V was clipped by 1 base and J by 2 bases, with 10 bases between them. Germline V CDR1 and CDR2: SGHRS, YFSETQ. The CDR3 covers 14 residues. Each donor's status was that of a healthy bone marrow donor. The PCR used 60 Vbeta and 13 Jbeta primers. Using immunoSEQ multiplex PCR, the repertoire was profiled, and TCRdb retains in-frame clones only, with some absent. The profile shows around 250,000 clones, about 80% of them singletons. Sequenced: PBMCs. The origin of this receptor is a woman aged 60-75 years in good health and CMV-seropositive. This chain uses TRBV5-1 with TRBJ2-7; weak D call: TRBD1 (6 bases). The DNA of the CDR3 is TGCGCCAGCAGCTTGCACAGGGAAACCTACGAGCAGTACTTC. This translates into CASSLHRETYEQYF.